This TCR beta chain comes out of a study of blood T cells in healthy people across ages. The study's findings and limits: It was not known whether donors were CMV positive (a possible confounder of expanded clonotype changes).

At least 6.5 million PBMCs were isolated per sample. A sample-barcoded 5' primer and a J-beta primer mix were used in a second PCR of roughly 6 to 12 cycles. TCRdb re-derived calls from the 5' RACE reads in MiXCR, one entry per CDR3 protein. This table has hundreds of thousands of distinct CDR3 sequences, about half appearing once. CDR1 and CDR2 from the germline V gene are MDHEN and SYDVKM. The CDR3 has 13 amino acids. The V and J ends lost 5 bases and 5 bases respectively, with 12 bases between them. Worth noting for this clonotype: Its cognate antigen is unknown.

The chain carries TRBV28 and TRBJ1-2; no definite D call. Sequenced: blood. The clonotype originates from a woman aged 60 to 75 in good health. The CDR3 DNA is TGTGCCAGCAGTGTACACGGAAGATATGGCTACACCTTC. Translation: CASSVHGRYGYTF.